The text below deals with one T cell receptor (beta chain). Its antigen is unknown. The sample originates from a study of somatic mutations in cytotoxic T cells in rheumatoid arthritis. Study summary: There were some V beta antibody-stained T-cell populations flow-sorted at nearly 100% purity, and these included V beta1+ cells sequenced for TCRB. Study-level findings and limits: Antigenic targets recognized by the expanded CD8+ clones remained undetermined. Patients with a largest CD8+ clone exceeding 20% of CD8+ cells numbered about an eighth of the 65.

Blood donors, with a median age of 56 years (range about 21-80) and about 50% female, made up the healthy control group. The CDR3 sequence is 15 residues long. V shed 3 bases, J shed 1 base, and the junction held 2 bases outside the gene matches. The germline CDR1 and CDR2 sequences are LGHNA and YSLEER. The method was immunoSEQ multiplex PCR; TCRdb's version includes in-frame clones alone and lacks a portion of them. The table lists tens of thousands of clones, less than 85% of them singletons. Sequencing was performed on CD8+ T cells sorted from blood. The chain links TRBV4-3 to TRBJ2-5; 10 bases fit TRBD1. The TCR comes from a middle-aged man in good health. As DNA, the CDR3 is TGCGCCAGCAGCCAGGGGACAGGGGTCCAAGAGACCCAGTACTTC. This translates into CASSQGTGVQETQYF.